This passage covers 21 T cell receptor beta chains from one sample sequenced in a study of cytomegalovirus exposure and HLA in healthy donors. The PCR was carried out with 60 Vbeta primers and 13 Jbeta primers. Produced via immunoSEQ multiplex PCR; TCRdb's table is partial and in-frame only. The table has around 150,000 clones, approximately 78% seen once; the top ten hold 1.4%. The specimen sequenced was PBMCs. Every receptor here comes from a male donor in good health and CMV-seronegative.

This clone was detected only a few times. This sequence joins TRBV4-3 and TRBJ2-7; tentatively, D is TRBD2 (6 bases). V lost 4 bases and J 3 bases, leaving 10 bases between the germline ends. CDR1 is LGHNA, CDR2 YSLEER, per germline. This CDR3 is built from 13 residues. The CDR3 bases are TGCGCCAGCAGCCTTCGGAGGGACTACGAGCAGTACTTC. This gives the protein CASSLRRDYEQYF.

V is TRBV6-4 and J is TRBJ1-3; TRBD1 matches at 7 bases. V shed 8 bases, J shed 8 bases, and the junction held 15 bases outside the gene matches. The CDR3 totals 15 residues. The V gene's germline CDR1 is MRHNA and CDR2 SNTAGT. The CDR3 DNA follows: TGTGCCAGCCTCACCCCCGGGACAGTTGAATACACCATATATTTT. Encoded protein: CASLTPGTVEYTIYF.

The chain links TRBV4-2 to TRBJ2-7; D is possibly TRBD2 (5 bases). Germline values: CDR1 LGHNA, CDR2 YNFKEQ. V was clipped by 0 bases and J by 3 bases, with 15 bases between them. The CDR3 contains 16 residues. The CDR3 DNA is TGTGCCAGCAGCCAAGATCCCCTCCAGAGCGGCTACGAGCAGTACTTC. This gives the protein CASSQDPLQSGYEQYF.

This clone has a handful of counts. The chain employs TRBV4-3 and TRBJ1-3; D remains ambiguous. This CDR3 has 14 amino acids. The V and J ends lost 1 base and 8 bases respectively, with 12 bases between them. Germline values: CDR1 LGHNA, CDR2 YSLEER. CDR3 coding DNA: TGCGCCAGCAGCCAAGTTGTGGAGGGCCACACCATATATTTT. It is translated as CASSQVVEGHTIYF.

This clone showed up just a few times. The chain joins TRBV7-9 to TRBJ2-7; 10 bases align to TRBD1. This CDR3 has 15 residues. With 7 bases clipped from V and 3 bases from J, the junction kept 9 bases outside the gene matches. CDR1 and CDR2 from the germline V gene are SEHNR and FQNEAQ (reference sequence). CDR3: CASTPGQGSLYEQYF. In DNA form, the CDR3 reads TGTGCCAGCACCCCGGGACAGGGGTCCCTCTACGAGCAGTACTTC.

This chain joins TRBV7-8 and TRBJ2-3; D not certain. The germline V gene encodes CDR1 SGHVS and CDR2 FQNEAQ. The CDR3 loop spans 14 amino acids. Trimming shortened V by 2 bases and J by 3 bases, and 9 bases separated the two germline ends. In DNA form, the CDR3 reads TGTGCCAGCAGCTTAAGCGAATTAACAGATACGCAGTATTTT. Residues: CASSLSELTDTQYF.

The V gene is TRBV6-1, the J gene TRBJ1-4; TRBD1 matches 8 bases. Trimming at V came to 6 bases and at J to 4 bases, leaving 4 bases not matched to a gene. Looked up from germline, CDR1 is MNHNS and CDR2 is SASEGT. CDR3 size: 14 residues. The CDR3 nucleotides read TGTGCCAGCAGCGGACAGGGCCTTAATGAAAAACTGTTTTTT. Its protein product is CASSGQGLNEKLFF.

The rearrangement uses TRBV28 and TRBJ2-1; TRBD2 aligns across 9 bases. CDR1 is MDHEN and CDR2 is SYDVKM in the germline V gene. CDR3 size: 14 residues. The CDR3 DNA follows: TGTGCTAGCGGGAGCTTCTCTAGGGGGTATGAGCAGTTCTTC. Protein product: CASGSFSRGYEQFF.

This clone appeared a few times. The chain has TRBV5-6 and TRBJ2-2, with a possible D match to TRBD2 (5 bases). Trimming left V 1 base short and J 5 bases short, with 6 bases between. Germline values: CDR1 SGHDT, CDR2 YYEEEE. The CDR3 has 13 amino acids. CDR3 residues: CASSLSGTGELFF. The DNA for the CDR3 is TGTGCCAGCAGCTTGTCGGGGACCGGGGAGCTGTTTTTT.

This chain connects TRBV19 to TRBJ2-7; D perhaps matches TRBD1 (6 bases). V lost 2 bases to trimming and J lost 8 bases, with 16 bases between them. The CDR3 has 14 residues. Germline V gene lookup returns CDR1 LNHDA and CDR2 SQIVND (reference sequence). CDR3 sequence: CASSIKVSGQKQYF. CDR3 in DNA: TGTGCCAGTAGTATAAAGGTTTCGGGACAAAAGCAGTACTTC.

This clone was seen a handful of times. The gene calls are TRBV5-4 and TRBJ2-3; 8 bases are a match to TRBD1. Germline assignment: CDR1 SGHNT and CDR2 YYREEE (reference sequence). The V gene end was trimmed by 4 bases and the J gene end by 2 bases; junction bases not matched to a gene: 6. This CDR3 is built from 15 residues. The CDR3: CASSPETGVTDTQYF. CDR3 bases: TGTGCCAGCAGCCCCGAGACAGGGGTCACAGATACGCAGTATTTT.

The chain links TRBV29-1 to TRBJ1-1; D is possibly TRBD1 (6 bases). Germline V CDR1 and CDR2: SQVTM, ANQGSEA. Trimming stripped 3 bases from V and 7 bases from J, with 12 bases between. The CDR3 has 12 residues. The CDR3 spells CSVEMWTVEAFF. The CDR3 coding sequence is TGCAGCGTTGAGATGTGGACAGTTGAAGCTTTCTTT. Full variable domain (rest looked up from reference TRBV29-1 and TRBJ1-1): SAVISQKPSRDICQRGTSLTIQCQVDSQVTMMFWYRQQPGQSLTLIATANQGSEATYESGFVIDKFPISRPNLTFSTLTVSNMSPEDSSIYLCSVEMWTVEAFFGQGTRLTVV.

The rearrangement links TRBV7-7 to TRBJ1-4; D is perhaps TRBD1 (6 bases). Trimming took off 5 bases at V and 3 bases at J, with 13 bases between the two ends. Germline V lookup: CDR1 SSHAT, CDR2 FNYEAQ (reference sequence). CDR3 size: 15 residues. Here the CDR3 DNA reads TGTGCCAGCAGCCTCGGACAGCGGCCTAATGAAAAACTGTTTTTT. This sequence encodes CASSLGQRPNEKLFF.

The genes are TRBV19 and TRBJ2-2; TRBD1 agrees at 8 bases. CDR3 length: 16 amino acids. With V trimmed by 1 base and J by 5 bases, 6 bases remained unmatched. Germline assignment: CDR1 LNHDA and CDR2 SQIVND (reference sequence). The CDR3 region has the DNA TGTGCCAGTAGTATAGCCCGGACAGGGAAAACCGGGGAGCTGTTTTTT. This encodes CASSIARTGKTGELFF.

The chain uses TRBV6-6 and TRBJ1-6; 11 bases align to TRBD1. J lost 7 bases, V lost 7 bases, and 9 bases had no gene match. The CDR3 runs to 16 residues. Germline CDR1 MNHNY, CDR2 SVGAGI (reference sequence). DNA for the CDR3: TGTGCCAGCAATCCACGGGACAGGGGGAGAAATTCACCCCTCCACTTT. This gives the protein CASNPRDRGRNSPLHF.

Written as DNA, the CDR3 is TGTGCCAGCAGCCAAGGGGGACTAGCGGGAGACAATGAGCAGTTCTTC. This encodes CASSQGGLAGDNEQFF. The V call is TRBV4-2, the J call TRBJ2-1, with TRBD2 identical over 14 bases. Germline assignment: CDR1 LGHNA and CDR2 YNFKEQ. This CDR3 spans 16 amino acids. J lost 5 bases, V lost 1 base, and 1 base had no gene match.

The chain has TRBV28 and TRBJ1-2; weak D call: TRBD1 (5 bases). CDR1 is MDHEN and CDR2 is SYDVKM in the germline V gene. This CDR3 contains 14 residues. With 2 bases removed from V and 3 bases from J, the gap between germline ends came to 10 bases. This chain's CDR3 is CASSLIRGDYGYTF. The CDR3 DNA is TGTGCCAGCAGTTTAATTCGGGGGGACTATGGCTACACCTTC.

The V gene is TRBV6-5, the J gene TRBJ2-3; weak D call: TRBD2 (7 bases). Trimming removed 8 bases from V and 7 bases from J, with 10 bases in between. The CDR3 has 11 amino acids. The germline CDR1 and CDR2 sequences are MNHEY and SVGAGI. The CDR3 DNA follows: TGTGCCAGCGGGGGGGCTAATACGCAGTATTTT. Encoded protein: CASGGANTQYF.

This chain links TRBV9 with TRBJ2-5, with 7 bases identical to TRBD1. The DNA end favors TRBJ2-7, so the J call may be wrong. The CDR3 sequence is 15 residues long. Germline CDR1 is SGDLS and CDR2 is YYNGEE. The CDR3 sequence is CASSVESGGSYEQYF. The DNA for the CDR3 is TGTGCCAGCAGCGTAGAGTCAGGGGGCTCCTACGAGCAGTACTTC.

This chain uses TRBV10-3 with TRBJ2-3; the D is unclear. CDR3 length equals 15 residues. Trimming shortened V by 3 bases and J by 0 bases, and 10 bases separated the two germline ends. CDR1 and CDR2 from the germline V gene are ENHRY and SYGVKD. CDR3 nucleotide sequence: TGTGCCATCAGTGACCCAGGTATAAGCACAGATACGCAGTATTTT. Protein: CAISDPGISTDTQYF.

This clone was counted once. The V call is TRBV9, the J call TRBJ2-7, with TRBD2 as a possible D gene (5 bases). The CDR3 runs to 17 residues. V dropped 0 bases and J dropped 6 bases, with 22 bases sitting between them. The germline CDR1 and CDR2 sequences are SGDLS and YYNGEE. For the CDR3, the DNA is TGTGCCAGCAGCGTAGCTTCTCGGGAAATAGTGGCGATCGAGCAGTACTTC. Its translation: CASSVASREIVAIEQYF. The entire variable domain, with the rest obtained from reference TRBV9 and TRBJ2-7, is as follows: DSGVTQTPKHLITATGQRVTLRCSPRSGDLSVYWYQQSLDQGLQFLIQYYNGEERAKGNILERFSAQQFPDLHSELNLSSLELGDSALYFCASSVASREIVAIEQYFGPGTRLTVT.